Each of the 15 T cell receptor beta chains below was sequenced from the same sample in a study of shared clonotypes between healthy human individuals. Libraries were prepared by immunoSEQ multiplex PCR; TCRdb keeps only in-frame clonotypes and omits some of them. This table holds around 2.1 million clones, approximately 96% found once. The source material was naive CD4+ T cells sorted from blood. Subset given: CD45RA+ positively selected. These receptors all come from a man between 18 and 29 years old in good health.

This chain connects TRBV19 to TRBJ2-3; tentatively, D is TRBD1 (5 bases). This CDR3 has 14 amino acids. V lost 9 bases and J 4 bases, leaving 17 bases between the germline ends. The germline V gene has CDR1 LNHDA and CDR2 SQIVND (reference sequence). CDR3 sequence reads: CASALLGLADTQYF. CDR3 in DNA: TGTGCCAGCGCCCTTTTGGGGCTGGCAGATACGCAGTATTTT.

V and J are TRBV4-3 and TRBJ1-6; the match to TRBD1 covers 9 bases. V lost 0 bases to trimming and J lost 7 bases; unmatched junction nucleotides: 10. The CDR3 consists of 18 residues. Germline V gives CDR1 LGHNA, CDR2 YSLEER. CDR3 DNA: TGCGCCAGCAGCCAAGAGCCACAGGGGGCCTTTCAAAATTCACCCCTCCACTTT. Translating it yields CASSQEPQGAFQNSPLHF.

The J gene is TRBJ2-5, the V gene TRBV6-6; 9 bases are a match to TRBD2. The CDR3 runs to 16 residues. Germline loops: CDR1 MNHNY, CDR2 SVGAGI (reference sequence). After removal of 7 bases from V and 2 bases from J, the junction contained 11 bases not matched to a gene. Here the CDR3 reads CASTTRRGGFQETQYF. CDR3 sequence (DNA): TGTGCCAGCACCACTCGGCGGGGGGGATTTCAAGAGACCCAGTACTTC.

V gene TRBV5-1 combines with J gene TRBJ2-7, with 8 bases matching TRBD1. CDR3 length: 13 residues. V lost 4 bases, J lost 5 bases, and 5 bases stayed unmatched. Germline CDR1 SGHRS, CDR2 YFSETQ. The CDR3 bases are TGCGCCAGCAGCGTTCAGACAGGGGACGAGCAGTACTTC. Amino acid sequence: CASSVQTGDEQYF.

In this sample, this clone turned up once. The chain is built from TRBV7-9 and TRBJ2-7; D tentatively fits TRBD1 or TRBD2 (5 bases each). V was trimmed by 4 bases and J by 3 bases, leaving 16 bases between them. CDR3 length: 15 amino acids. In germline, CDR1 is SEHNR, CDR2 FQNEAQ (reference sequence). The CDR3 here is CASSSGRDQLYEQYF. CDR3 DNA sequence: TGTGCCAGCAGCTCAGGTCGGGACCAACTCTACGAGCAGTACTTC.

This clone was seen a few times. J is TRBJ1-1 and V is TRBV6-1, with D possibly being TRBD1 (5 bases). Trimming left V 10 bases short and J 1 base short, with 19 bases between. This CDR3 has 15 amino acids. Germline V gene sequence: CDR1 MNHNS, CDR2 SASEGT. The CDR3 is CAITLGVVWNTEAFF. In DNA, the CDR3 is TGTGCCATTACGTTAGGGGTAGTATGGAACACTGAAGCTTTCTTT.

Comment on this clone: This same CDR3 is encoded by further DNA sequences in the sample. The CDR3 loop is CASSFTGSYEQYF. Here the CDR3 DNA reads TGCGCCAGCAGCTTTACCGGTTCCTACGAGCAGTACTTC. The V call is TRBV5-1, the J call TRBJ2-7; no reliable D call. In germline, CDR1 is SGHRS, CDR2 YFSETQ. V dropped 2 bases and J dropped 1 base, with 7 bases sitting between them. CDR3 size: 13 residues.

The CDR3 reads CAISPGQGAGQPQHF. In nucleotides, the CDR3 is TGTGCCATCAGTCCGGGACAGGGGGCAGGTCAGCCCCAGCATTTT. The chain combines TRBV10-3 with TRBJ1-5; 12 bases fit TRBD1. Germline CDR1 ENHRY, CDR2 SYGVKD. J was trimmed by 6 bases and V by 5 bases; bases with no gene match: 5. This CDR3 is 15 amino acids long.

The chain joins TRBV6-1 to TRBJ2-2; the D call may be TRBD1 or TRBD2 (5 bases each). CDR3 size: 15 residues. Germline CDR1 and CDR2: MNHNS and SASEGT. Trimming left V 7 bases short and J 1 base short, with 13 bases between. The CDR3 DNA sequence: TGTGCCAGCATTCCCCCTGGGGGGAACACCGGGGAGCTGTTTTTT. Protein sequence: CASIPPGGNTGELFF.

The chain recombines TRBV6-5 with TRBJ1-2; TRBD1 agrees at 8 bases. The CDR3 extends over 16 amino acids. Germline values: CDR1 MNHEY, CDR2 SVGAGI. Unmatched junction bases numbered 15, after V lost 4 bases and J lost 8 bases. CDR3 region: CASSLAIGQGSKGYTF. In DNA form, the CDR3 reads TGTGCCAGCAGTTTAGCGATCGGACAGGGCTCGAAGGGCTACACCTTC.

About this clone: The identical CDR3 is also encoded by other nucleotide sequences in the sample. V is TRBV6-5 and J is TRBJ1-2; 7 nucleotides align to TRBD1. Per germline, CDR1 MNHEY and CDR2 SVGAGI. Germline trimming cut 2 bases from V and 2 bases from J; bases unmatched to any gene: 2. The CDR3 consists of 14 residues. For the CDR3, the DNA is TGTGCCAGCAGTTACAAGGGACAGAACTATGGCTACACCTTC. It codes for CASSYKGQNYGYTF.

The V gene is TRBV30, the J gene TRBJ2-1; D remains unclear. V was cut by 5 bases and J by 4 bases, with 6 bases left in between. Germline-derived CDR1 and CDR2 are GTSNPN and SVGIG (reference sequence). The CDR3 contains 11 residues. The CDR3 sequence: CAWCQYNEQFF. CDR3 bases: TGTGCCTGGTGCCAATACAATGAGCAGTTCTTC. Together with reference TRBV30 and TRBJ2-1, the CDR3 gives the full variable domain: SQTIHQWPATLVQPVGSPLSLECTVEGTSNPNLYWYRQAAGRGLQLLFYSVGIGQISSEVPQNLSASRPQDRQFILSSKKLLLSDSGFYLCAWCQYNEQFFGPGTRLTVL.

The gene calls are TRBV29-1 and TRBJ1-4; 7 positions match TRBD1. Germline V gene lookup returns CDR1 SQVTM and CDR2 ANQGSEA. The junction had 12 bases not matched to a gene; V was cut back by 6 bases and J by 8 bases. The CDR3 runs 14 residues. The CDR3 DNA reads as TGCAGCGTGACAGGGCAACTCCAAGGGGAAAAACTGTTTTTT. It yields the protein CSVTGQLQGEKLFF.

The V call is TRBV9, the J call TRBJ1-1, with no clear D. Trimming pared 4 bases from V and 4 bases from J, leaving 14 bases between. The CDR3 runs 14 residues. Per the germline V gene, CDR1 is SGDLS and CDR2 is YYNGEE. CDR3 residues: CASSPRTVGTEAFF. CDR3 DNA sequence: TGTGCCAGCAGCCCACGGACTGTTGGCACTGAAGCTTTCTTT.

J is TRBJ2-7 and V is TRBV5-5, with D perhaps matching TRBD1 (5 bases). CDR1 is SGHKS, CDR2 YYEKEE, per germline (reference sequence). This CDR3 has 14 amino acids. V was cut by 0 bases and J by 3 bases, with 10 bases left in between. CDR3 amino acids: CASSLVAGFYEQYF. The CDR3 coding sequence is TGTGCCAGCAGCTTGGTGGCAGGGTTCTACGAGCAGTACTTC.